The 29 T cell receptor beta chains given below trace back to one sample, sequenced in a study of cytomegalovirus exposure and HLA in healthy donors. The PCR made use of 60 Vbeta and 13 Jbeta primers. Clones were read by immunoSEQ multiplex PCR, and TCRdb kept only the in-frame ones, dropping some. The sample gives more than 200,000 clones, about 80% of which show up once; less than 2% is in the top ten. Specimen: PBMCs. These receptors originate from a male donor in good health and CMV-seronegative.

The J gene is TRBJ2-3, the V gene TRBV5-1; 13 bases are shared with TRBD2. The V gene end was trimmed by 2 bases and the J gene end by 4 bases; junction bases not matched to a gene: 4. CDR1 and CDR2 (germline): SGHRS, YFSETQ. This CDR3 spans 16 amino acids. CDR3 loop: CASSFTSGGASDTQYF. CDR3 nucleotide sequence: TGCGCCAGCAGCTTCACTAGCGGGGGGGCATCAGATACGCAGTATTTT.

This chain connects TRBV28 to TRBJ2-7; D might be TRBD1 (5 bases). This CDR3 is 15 amino acids long. Germline-derived CDR1 and CDR2 are MDHEN and SYDVKM. V lost 6 bases, J lost 7 bases, and 22 bases lay in between. DNA for the CDR3: TGTGCCAGCAGGGAACAGGCCACCACCGTATGGGAGCAGTACTTC. This codes for CASREQATTVWEQYF.

In regard to this clone: The junction does not match germline at one end; this may be a read error. Other DNA sequences from this sample encode an identical CDR3 as well. This rearrangement joins TRBV9 to TRBJ1-3; no reliable D call. Germline CDR1 and CDR2: SGDLS and YYNGEE. This CDR3 spans 15 amino acids. CDR3: CASSVVEGLGNTIYF. The CDR3 region has the DNA TGTGCCAGCAGCGTAGTAGAGGGCTTGGGAAACACCATATACTTT.

The V call is TRBV27, the J call TRBJ2-7; maybe TRBD2 (5 bases). V gave up 8 bases and J gave up 2 bases, with 13 bases separating them. The V gene's germline CDR1 is MNHEY and CDR2 SMNVEV (reference sequence). This CDR3 has 13 residues. CDR3 DNA sequence: TGTGCCAGCGGGGAGTCGGCCCCCTACGAGCAGTACTTC. Its protein is CASGESAPYEQYF.

The V gene is TRBV2, the J gene TRBJ1-4, with D maybe TRBD1 (5 bases). The V and J ends lost 7 bases and 4 bases respectively, with 19 bases between them. Germline V CDR1 and CDR2: SNHLY, FYNNEI. This CDR3 contains 16 residues. The CDR3 DNA reads TGTGCCAGCAACCGGGAAGGGGAGGGGAGTAATGAAAAACTGTTTTTT. Residues: CASNREGEGSNEKLFF.

The chain combines TRBV19 with TRBJ2-3; D uncertain. The V gene's germline CDR1 is LNHDA and CDR2 SQIVND (reference sequence). V was shortened by 7 bases and J by 0 bases, with 11 bases between the two germline ends. The CDR3 is 14 residues long. The CDR3 reads CASNPRFSTDTQYF. DNA for the CDR3: TGTGCCAGTAATCCTCGGTTTAGCACAGATACGCAGTATTTT.

This sequence joins TRBV27 and TRBJ1-5, with D tentatively TRBD1 (5 bases). CDR1 is MNHEY, CDR2 SMNVEV, per germline (reference sequence). CDR3 size: 15 residues. The V end was cut by 5 bases, the J end by 10 bases, with 21 bases between. In DNA form, the CDR3 reads TGTGCCAGCAGTAGCACAGGCCACTTCGGGTCTCCCCAGCATTTT. Protein: CASSSTGHFGSPQHF.

The table lists this clone with a few counts. The V gene is TRBV2, the J gene TRBJ1-3; no reliable D call. The CDR3 is 12 amino acids. Trimming removed 2 bases from V and 4 bases from J, with 3 bases in between. Per the germline V gene, CDR1 is SNHLY and CDR2 is FYNNEI. CDR3 DNA sequence: TGTGCCAGCAGTGAACAGGGAAACACCATATATTTT. Its translation: CASSEQGNTIYF.

V gene TRBV30 combines with J gene TRBJ1-4; 10 nucleotides match TRBD1. The CDR3 extends over 13 amino acids. The V and J ends lost 5 bases and 8 bases, in that order; junction bases with no gene match: 5. The germline gives CDR1 GTSNPN, CDR2 SVGIG (reference sequence). The CDR3 bases are TGTGCCTGGGACAGGACAGGGGGAGAAAAACTGTTTTTT. Its protein product is CAWDRTGGEKLFF.

The chain has TRBV28 and TRBJ2-1, with D tentatively TRBD1 (6 bases). CDR1 is MDHEN and CDR2 is SYDVKM in the germline V gene. The V end was cut by 6 bases, the J end by 8 bases, with 26 bases between. This CDR3 contains 17 residues. The CDR3 DNA is TGTGCCAGCAGCTACACGGGACACACCTTGGTCTTAGATGAGCAGTTCTTC. It translates to CASSYTGHTLVLDEQFF.

CDR3 coding DNA: TGTGCCAGCAGCTTAGGACAGAACTATGGCTACACCTTC. Translating gives CASSLGQNYGYTF. This rearrangement joins TRBV7-6 to TRBJ1-2; weak D call: TRBD1 (5 bases). Trimming left V 1 base short and J 2 bases short, with 5 bases between. Germline V CDR1 and CDR2: SGHVS, FNYEAQ. The length of the CDR3 is 13 residues.

CDR3 protein: CAISEIQPSGANVLTF. The CDR3 coding sequence is TGTGCCATCAGTGAGATACAGCCCTCTGGGGCCAACGTCCTGACTTTC. The genes are TRBV10-3 and TRBJ2-6; D is undetermined. V lost 2 bases, J lost 0 bases, and 8 bases lay in between. Looked up from germline, CDR1 is ENHRY and CDR2 is SYGVKD. The CDR3 extends over 16 amino acids.

V usage is TRBV7-3 and J usage is TRBJ1-2, with D perhaps matching TRBD1 (5 bases). The CDR3 is made up of 12 amino acids. Germline-derived CDR1 and CDR2 are SGHTA and FQGTGA. V was shortened by 3 bases and J by 8 bases, with 10 bases between the two germline ends. The CDR3 coding sequence is TGTGCCAGCAGCTTTGGAGGGGAGGGCTACACCTTC. The encoded protein is CASSFGGEGYTF.

The J gene is TRBJ1-5, the V gene TRBV30; 7 bases map to TRBD1. The CDR3 consists of 15 residues. Germline CDR1 reads GTSNPN; CDR2 reads SVGIG (reference sequence). V shed 3 bases and J 5 bases; nucleotides not matched to a gene: 10. The CDR3 DNA reads as TGTGCCTGGAGACTAGGGGGCAGGGCAGATCAGCCCCAGCATTTT. Protein: CAWRLGGRADQPQHF.

This chain connects TRBV30 to TRBJ1-1, with no clear D. CDR3 length: 13 residues. Trimming took off 0 bases at V and 0 bases at J, with 5 bases between the two ends. Germline CDR1 is GTSNPN and CDR2 is SVGIG (reference sequence). CDR3 nucleotide sequence: TGTGCCTGGAGTGTCTTAATGAACACTGAAGCTTTCTTT. This translates into CAWSVLMNTEAFF.

This clone was observed a handful of times. The chain joins TRBV29-1 to TRBJ1-3; D gene unclear. The CDR3 consists of 14 residues. Per germline, CDR1 SQVTM and CDR2 ANQGSEA. Trimming cost V 1 base and J 0 bases, with 7 bases left between them. The CDR3 region is CSVEARVSGNTIYF. The DNA for the CDR3 is TGCAGCGTTGAAGCGCGGGTCTCTGGAAACACCATATATTTT.

The table lists this clone with a count of one. This chain joins TRBV27 and TRBJ1-1; perhaps TRBD1 as D (6 bases). CDR3 length equals 14 residues. Germline V lookup: CDR1 MNHEY, CDR2 SMNVEV (reference sequence). V shed 7 bases and J shed 2 bases, with 14 bases lying between them. The CDR3 is CASTPNRVNTEAFF. The DNA of the CDR3 is TGTGCCAGCACCCCAAACAGGGTTAACACTGAAGCTTTCTTT.

The rearrangement joins TRBV29-1 to TRBJ2-1; no firm D call. With 2 bases removed from V and 4 bases from J, the gap between germline ends came to 12 bases. Per germline, CDR1 SQVTM and CDR2 ANQGSEA. The CDR3 consists of 14 residues. The DNA for the CDR3 is TGCAGCGTTGAACAGAGGAGCGATTACAATGAGCAGTTCTTC. Residues: CSVEQRSDYNEQFF.

The chain combines TRBV6-5 with TRBJ1-1; D perhaps matches TRBD1 (5 bases). Germline assignment: CDR1 MNHEY and CDR2 SVGAGI. The CDR3 consists of 15 residues. The V end was cut by 2 bases, the J end by 2 bases, with 12 bases between. In DNA form, the CDR3 reads TGTGCCAGCAGTTACGATCCAAGGGGAAACACTGAAGCTTTCTTT. Translation gives CASSYDPRGNTEAFF.

The sample holds a few counts of this clone. V gene TRBV4-1 combines with J gene TRBJ1-1; 8 positions agree with TRBD1. This CDR3 has 15 residues. V lost 3 bases, J lost 4 bases, and 7 bases stayed unmatched. CDR1 and CDR2 from the germline V gene are MGHRA and YSYEKL. For the CDR3, the DNA is TGCGCCAGCAGCCAGGACAGGGATTGGTTCACTGAAGCTTTCTTT. Translating it yields CASSQDRDWFTEAFF.

This rearrangement joins TRBV7-2 to TRBJ1-2; D is uncertain. In germline, CDR1 is SGHTA, CDR2 FQGNSA. This CDR3 comprises 13 residues. The V end was cut by 1 base, the J end by 2 bases, with 5 bases between. The CDR3, as DNA: TGTGCCAGCAGCTTAGGCGCCAACTATGGCTACACCTTC. Encoded protein: CASSLGANYGYTF.

The V call is TRBV19, the J call TRBJ2-7; TRBD2 aligns across 10 bases. The CDR3 sequence is 18 residues long. The germline CDR1 and CDR2 sequences are LNHDA and SQIVND (reference sequence). V trimming: 5 bases; J trimming: 4 bases; junction bases outside the gene matches: 17. In DNA, the CDR3 is TGTGCCAGTAGTCAAGCCGGGGGAGCGGGAGGGCCGGTTTACGAGCAGTACTTC. This translates into CASSQAGGAGGPVYEQYF.

CDR3 bases: TGTGCCACCCAAGACATCATTAATGAAAAACTGTTTTTT. Amino acids: CATQDIINEKLFF. The chain combines TRBV6-1 with TRBJ1-4; no clear D gene. The V and J ends lost 10 bases and 4 bases respectively, with 13 bases between them. The CDR3 is made up of 13 amino acids. The germline V gene has CDR1 MNHNS and CDR2 SASEGT.

This clone was seen a single time. The chain combines TRBV9 with TRBJ1-1; D gene uncertain. This CDR3 contains 13 residues. Trimming left V 4 bases short and J 4 bases short, with 11 bases between. Germline V CDR1 and CDR2: SGDLS, YYNGEE. DNA for the CDR3: TGTGCCAGCAGCCCTGGGAGGGCCACTGAAGCTTTCTTT. This translates into CASSPGRATEAFF. The variable domain in full, with the rest retrieved from reference TRBV9 and TRBJ1-1, is DSGVTQTPKHLITATGQRVTLRCSPRSGDLSVYWYQQSLDQGLQFLIQYYNGEERAKGNILERFSAQQFPDLHSELNLSSLELGDSALYFCASSPGRATEAFFGQGTRLTVV.

This clone was counted between two and nine times. The rearrangement uses TRBV29-1 and TRBJ2-7; D may be TRBD1 (5 bases). Per germline, CDR1 SQVTM and CDR2 ANQGSEA. Trimming took off 0 bases at V and 2 bases at J, with 5 bases between the two ends. CDR3 length: 12 residues. CDR3 sequence: CSVEDRAYEQYF. The CDR3 region has the DNA TGCAGCGTTGAAGACAGGGCCTACGAGCAGTACTTC.

The gene calls are TRBV5-4 and TRBJ1-1; tentative D call: TRBD1 (5 bases). CDR1 is SGHNT and CDR2 is YYREEE in the germline V gene (reference sequence). V shed 2 bases and J shed 5 bases, with 19 bases lying between them. This CDR3 has 16 residues. In nucleotides, the CDR3 is TGTGCCAGCAGCTTAGGGCGGAGGGGACGGTATACTGAAGCTTTCTTT. Protein: CASSLGRRGRYTEAFF.

V usage is TRBV21-1 and J usage is TRBJ1-4; the table assigns TRBD1, which was not confirmed against the DNA. TRBV21-1 has pseudogene status. The CDR3 is made up of 11 amino acids. CDR3 nucleotide sequence: TGTGCCAGCAGGGGGCACGAAAAACTGTTTTTT. Its translation: CASRGHEKLFF.

V gene TRBV14 combines with J gene TRBJ1-2; 9 bases fit TRBD1. Losses at the gene ends were 4 bases for V and 4 bases for J; bases not matched to a gene: 13. Germline CDR1 SGHDN, CDR2 FVKESK. The CDR3 consists of 17 residues. The DNA for the CDR3 is TGTGCCAGCAGCCCAACGGGACAGGGTCGGTTGGGCTATGGCTACACCTTC. Encoded protein: CASSPTGQGRLGYGYTF.

About this clone: Within the sample, other DNA sequences also encode this same CDR3. The chain links TRBV9 to TRBJ2-1, with 8 bases lining up with TRBD2. CDR1 is SGDLS and CDR2 is YYNGEE in the germline V gene. This CDR3 contains 16 residues. Losses at the gene ends were 2 bases for V and 1 base for J; bases not matched to a gene: 5. The CDR3 nucleotides read TGTGCCAGCAGCGTGAGGAGCGGGAGTTCCTACAATGAGCAGTTCTTC. This gives the protein CASSVRSGSSYNEQFF.